The rows below give T cell receptor beta chains drawn from one sample of a study of blood T cell repertoires in COVID-19. Only in-frame clones appear in the TCRdb table, and some are missing; sequencing was by immunoSEQ multiplex PCR. The table includes approximately 300,000 clones, roughly 90% detected once. Material for sequencing was peripheral blood. The receptors were gathered from a man younger than 30 with active or convalescent COVID-19. Both conserved end residues are trimmed from each CDR3. Each record gives: J gene, V gene, CDR3 protein.

TRBJ2-3,TRBV3-1/TRBV3-2,ASSQDTLTQY
TRBJ2-1,TRBV7-8,ASSLDVAELVRETSYNEQF
TRBJ1-5,TRBV7-6,ASSLAATPNQPQH
TRBJ1-1,TRBV19,ASRGLGRRTEAF
TRBJ2-5,TRBV6-1,ASSEERAYQETQY
TRBJ2-7,TRBV7-8,ASSLQGNEQY
TRBJ1-5,TRBV4-1,ASSPMGSGSNQPQH
TRBJ2-2,TRBV7-6,ASSINGGLPSVAGELF
TRBJ1-1,TRBV27,ASSLSGGLHTEAF
TRBJ1-2,TRBV7-9,ASSLDIRTDGYT
TRBJ2-3,TRBV2,ASSATSGYSTDTQY
TRBJ2-1,TRBV12-5,ASGPGQGDNEQF
TRBJ1-5,TRBV19,ASSIKNGNQPQH
TRBJ2-3,TRBV7-6,ASSLELAGTDTQY
TRBJ1-2,TRBV9,ASSDPRDMNYGYT
TRBJ1-5,TRBV7-2,ASSLIGGYSNQPQH
TRBJ2-6,TRBV7-6,ASSLGGISGANVLT
TRBJ2-7,TRBV27,ASSLPGTGVYEQY